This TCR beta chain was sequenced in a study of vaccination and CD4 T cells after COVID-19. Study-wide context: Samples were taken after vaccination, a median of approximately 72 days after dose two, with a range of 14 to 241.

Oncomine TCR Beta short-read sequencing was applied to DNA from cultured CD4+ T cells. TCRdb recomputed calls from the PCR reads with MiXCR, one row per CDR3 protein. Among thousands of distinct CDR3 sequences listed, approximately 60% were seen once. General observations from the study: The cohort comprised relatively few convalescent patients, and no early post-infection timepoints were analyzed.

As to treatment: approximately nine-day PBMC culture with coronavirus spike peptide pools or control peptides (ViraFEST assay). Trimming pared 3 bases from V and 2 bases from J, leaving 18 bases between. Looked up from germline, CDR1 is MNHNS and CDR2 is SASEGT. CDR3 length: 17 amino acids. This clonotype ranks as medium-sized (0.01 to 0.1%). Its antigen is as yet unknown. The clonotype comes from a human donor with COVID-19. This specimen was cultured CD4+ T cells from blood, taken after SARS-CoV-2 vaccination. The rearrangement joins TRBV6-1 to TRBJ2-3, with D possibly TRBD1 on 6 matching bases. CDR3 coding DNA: TGTGCCAGCAGTGATCTAGTAAGACAGGTGAACACAGATACGCAGTATTTT. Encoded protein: CASSDLVRQVNTDTQYF.